The 7 T cell receptor beta chains below come from one sample, sequenced in a study of T cells in localized non-small cell lung cancer. Method: immunoSEQ multiplex PCR; TCRdb's copy keeps in-frame clones and lacks some. Of more than 20,000 clones listed, more than 75% are singletons. The sample here was peripheral blood, taken before any cancer treatment. These receptors originate from a male donor aged 60 or over with stage I squamous cell lung carcinoma.

The chain has TRBV7-6 and TRBJ2-7, with 10 bases that match TRBD2. The CDR3 is made up of 16 amino acids. Looked up from germline, CDR1 is SGHVS and CDR2 is FNYEAQ. J was trimmed by 5 bases and V by 1 base; bases with no gene match: 8. CDR3 nucleotide sequence: TGTGCCAGCAGCTTAGTGGGGACTAGCGCCTCAGACGAGCAGTACTTC. Residues: CASSLVGTSASDEQYF.

This clone was picked up a small number of times. The chain joins TRBV21-1 to TRBJ2-5; TRBD2 is the table's D call, not checked against the DNA. TRBV21-1 is assigned pseudogene status. The CDR3 is 15 amino acids. The CDR3 region has the DNA TGTGCCAGCAGACACGGGGGTCCCGGGAGAGAGACCCAGTACTTC. It is translated as CASRHGGPGRETQYF.

The genes are TRBV4-1 and TRBJ2-1; 7 bases align to TRBD2. Germline values: CDR1 MGHRA, CDR2 YSYEKL. V lost 1 base, J lost 2 bases, and 5 bases stayed unmatched. This CDR3 spans 16 amino acids. As DNA, the CDR3 is TGCGCCAGCAGCCAAGCTACCGGGGGGACCTACAATGAGCAGTTCTTC. Amino acid sequence: CASSQATGGTYNEQFF.

The genes are TRBV7-2 and TRBJ2-5; 7 bases agree with TRBD2. In germline, CDR1 is SGHTA, CDR2 FQGNSA. The CDR3 is made up of 15 amino acids. After removal of 3 bases from V and 2 bases from J, the junction contained 6 bases not matched to a gene. This CDR3 reads CASSFSGAVQETQYF. The CDR3 DNA reads as TGTGCCAGCAGCTTCAGCGGGGCCGTTCAAGAGACCCAGTACTTC.

The V and J genes are TRBV29-1 and TRBJ2-3, with 10 bases aligning to TRBD2. The length of the CDR3 is 14 residues. Germline V gene lookup returns CDR1 SQVTM and CDR2 ANQGSEA. With V trimmed by 8 bases and J by 3 bases, 8 bases remained unmatched. The CDR3 loop is CSTDLAGVTDTQYF. Here the CDR3 DNA reads TGCAGCACCGACCTAGCGGGGGTGACAGATACGCAGTATTTT.

The genes are TRBV29-1 and TRBJ2-1; D possibly corresponds to TRBD2 (6 bases). The CDR3 is 13 amino acids. Germline V gene data show CDR1 as SQVTM and CDR2 as ANQGSEA. V lost 4 bases, J lost 0 bases, and 7 bases lay in between. CDR3 amino acids: CSVVSGSYNEQFF. Written as DNA, the CDR3 is TGCAGCGTTGTTAGCGGCTCCTACAATGAGCAGTTCTTC.

This sequence joins TRBV30 and TRBJ1-2, with D possibly TRBD1 on 5 matching bases. Trimming pared 4 bases from V and 6 bases from J, leaving 21 bases between. The CDR3 contains 15 residues. Per the germline V gene, CDR1 is GTSNPN and CDR2 is SVGIG (reference sequence). This CDR3 is CAWIREDGTKDGYTF. DNA for the CDR3: TGTGCCTGGATCAGGGAGGACGGCACAAAGGATGGCTACACCTTC.